This is a list of T cell receptor beta chains from one sample in a study of early T cells in non-severe SARS-CoV-2 infection. Each CDR3 protein is one row after TCRdb ran MiXCR on the 5' RACE reads. The sample shows under 95,000 distinct CDR3 sequences, about 12% of them seen only once. Sequences were obtained from whole blood. Source of these receptors: an adult who was a healthcare worker with PCR-confirmed SARS-CoV-2 infection or an uninfected control (not recorded which). The CDR3 runs from the conserved cysteine through the conserved F or W.

v_call	j_call	cdr3_aa
TRBV5-1	TRBJ2-7	CASTPRGGTYEQYF
TRBV7-2	TRBJ2-2	CASSLAWTGTGELFF
TRBV4-1	TRBJ2-3	CASSEGTLRDTQYF
TRBV12-3/TRBV12-4	TRBJ2-1	CASSLSVFQDEQFF
TRBV7-2	TRBJ2-1	CAIPLGLAGVDEQFF
TRBV5-1	TRBJ2-1	CASSVGSYNEQFF
TRBV27	TRBJ2-3	CASSYQGSTDTQYF
TRBV20-1	TRBJ2-1	CSAVPGQNIEQFF
TRBV19	TRBJ1-5	CASSIERGLLNQPQHF
TRBV29-1	TRBJ2-5	CSVAVLLGQETQYF
TRBV7-8	TRBJ2-6	CASSFTTAVSGANVLTF
TRBV3-1	TRBJ2-1	CASSPGTGGANEQFF
TRBV7-2	TRBJ2-3	CASSLMFRRDGDTQYF
TRBV5-5	TRBJ2-6	CASSSDSSFSGANVLTF
TRBV5-5	TRBJ1-1	CASSLASRAANTEAFF
TRBV4-2	TRBJ2-2	CASSQGGVRANTGELFF
TRBV7-9	TRBJ2-3	CASSWTSRSDTQYF
TRBV21-1	TRBJ1-5	CASSRGGWANQPQHF
TRBV5-1	TRBJ1-2	CASSVQGALGYTF
TRBV11-2	TRBJ2-7	CASSLPGTSGRGTYEQYF
TRBV2	TRBJ2-3	CASSAEPFGSGRITDTQYF
TRBV4-1	TRBJ2-5	CASSPLAGVAETQYF
TRBV19	TRBJ2-6	CASTPGFSGANVLTF
TRBV7-9	TRBJ2-7	CASSSLNGNYYEQYF
TRBV12-3/TRBV12-4	TRBJ2-1	CASSLVIAGVDNEQFF